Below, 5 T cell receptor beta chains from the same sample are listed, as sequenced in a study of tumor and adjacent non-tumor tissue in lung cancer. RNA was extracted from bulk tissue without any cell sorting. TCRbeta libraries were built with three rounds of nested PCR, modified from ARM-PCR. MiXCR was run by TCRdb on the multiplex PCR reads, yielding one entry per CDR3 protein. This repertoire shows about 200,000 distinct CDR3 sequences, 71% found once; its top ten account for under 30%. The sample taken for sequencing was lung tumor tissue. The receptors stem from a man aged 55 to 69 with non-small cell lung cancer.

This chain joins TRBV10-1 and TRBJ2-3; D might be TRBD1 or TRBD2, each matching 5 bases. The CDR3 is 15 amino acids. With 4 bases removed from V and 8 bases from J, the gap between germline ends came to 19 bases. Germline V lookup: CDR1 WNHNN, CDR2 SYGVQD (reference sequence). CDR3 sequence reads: CASSVPGSTGFTQYF. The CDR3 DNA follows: TGCGCCAGCAGTGTCCCGGGGTCAACAGGATTTACGCAGTATTTT.

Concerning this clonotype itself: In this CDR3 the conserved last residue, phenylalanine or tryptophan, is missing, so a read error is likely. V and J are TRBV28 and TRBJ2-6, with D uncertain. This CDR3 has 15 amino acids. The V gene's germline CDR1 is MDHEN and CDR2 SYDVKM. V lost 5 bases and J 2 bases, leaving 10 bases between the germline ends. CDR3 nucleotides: TGTGCCAGCAGTACTGTTGGGGCTGGGGCCAACGTCCTGACTATC. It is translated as CASSTVGAGANVLTI.

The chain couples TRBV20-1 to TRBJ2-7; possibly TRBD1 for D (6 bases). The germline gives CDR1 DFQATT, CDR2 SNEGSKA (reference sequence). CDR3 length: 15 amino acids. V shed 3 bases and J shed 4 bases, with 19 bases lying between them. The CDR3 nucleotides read TGCAGTGCTAGCCCCCATACAGGGCAGACGTACGAGCAGTACTTC. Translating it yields CSASPHTGQTYEQYF.

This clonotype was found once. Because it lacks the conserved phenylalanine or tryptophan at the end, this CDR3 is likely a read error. CDR3 sequence reads: CANNSPGQGSYGYTS. CDR3 nucleotide sequence: TGTGCCAACAATTCACCGGGACAGGGAAGCTATGGCTACACCTCC. The rearrangement joins TRBV11-3 to TRBJ1-2; 9 positions match TRBD1. CDR1 and CDR2 from the germline V gene are SGHNT and YENEEA. The CDR3 contains 15 residues. Trimming cost V 10 bases and J 4 bases; bases outside gene matches: 13.

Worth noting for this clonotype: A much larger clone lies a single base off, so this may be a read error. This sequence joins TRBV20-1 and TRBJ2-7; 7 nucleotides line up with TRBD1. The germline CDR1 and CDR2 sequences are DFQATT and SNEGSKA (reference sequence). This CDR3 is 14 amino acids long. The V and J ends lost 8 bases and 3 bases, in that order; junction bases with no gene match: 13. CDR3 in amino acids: CSTTKSGTVYEQYF. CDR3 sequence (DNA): TGCAGTACTACAAAATCCGGGACAGTCTACGAGCAGTACTTC.